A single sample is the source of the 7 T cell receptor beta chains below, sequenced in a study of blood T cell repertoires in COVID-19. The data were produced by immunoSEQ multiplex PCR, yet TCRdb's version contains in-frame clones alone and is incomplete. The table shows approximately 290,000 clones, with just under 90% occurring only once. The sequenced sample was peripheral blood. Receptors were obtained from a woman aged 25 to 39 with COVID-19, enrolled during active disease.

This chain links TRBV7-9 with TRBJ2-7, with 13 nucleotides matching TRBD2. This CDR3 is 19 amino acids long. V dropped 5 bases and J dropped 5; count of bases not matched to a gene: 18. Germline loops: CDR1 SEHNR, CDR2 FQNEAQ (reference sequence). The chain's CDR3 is CASSTDLVRLAGGIHEQYF. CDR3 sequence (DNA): TGTGCCAGCAGCACGGACCTTGTACGACTAGCGGGGGGTATCCACGAGCAGTACTTC.

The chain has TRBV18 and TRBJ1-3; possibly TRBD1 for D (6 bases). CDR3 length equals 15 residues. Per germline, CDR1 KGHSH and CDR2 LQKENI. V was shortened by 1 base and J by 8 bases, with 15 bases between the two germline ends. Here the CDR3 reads CASSPLGAKVDTIYF. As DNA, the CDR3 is TGTGCCAGCTCACCACTGGGGGCTAAGGTGGACACCATATATTTT.

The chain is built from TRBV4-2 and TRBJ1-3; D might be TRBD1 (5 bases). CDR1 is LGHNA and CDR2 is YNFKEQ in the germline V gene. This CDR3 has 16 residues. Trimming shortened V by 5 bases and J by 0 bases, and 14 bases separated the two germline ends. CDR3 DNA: TGTGCCAGCAGCTTAACGACAGCGAGCTCTGGAAACACCATATATTTT. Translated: CASSLTTASSGNTIYF.

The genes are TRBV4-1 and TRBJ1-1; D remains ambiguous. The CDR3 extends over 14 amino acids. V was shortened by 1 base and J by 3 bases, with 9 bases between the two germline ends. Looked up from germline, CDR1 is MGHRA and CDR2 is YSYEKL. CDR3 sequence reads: CASSQGFPDTEAFF. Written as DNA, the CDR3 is TGCGCCAGCAGCCAAGGGTTTCCGGACACTGAAGCTTTCTTT.

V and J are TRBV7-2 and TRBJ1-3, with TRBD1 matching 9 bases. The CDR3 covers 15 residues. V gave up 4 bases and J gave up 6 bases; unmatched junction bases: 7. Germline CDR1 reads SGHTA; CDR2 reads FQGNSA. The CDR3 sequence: CASSSTGTGLNTIYF. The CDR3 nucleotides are TGTGCCAGCAGCTCCACCGGGACAGGGCTAAACACCATATATTTT.

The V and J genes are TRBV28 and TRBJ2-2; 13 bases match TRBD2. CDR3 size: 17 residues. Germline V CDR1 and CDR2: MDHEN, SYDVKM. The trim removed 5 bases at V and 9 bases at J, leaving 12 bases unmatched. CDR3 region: CASSHPTSGGARRELFF. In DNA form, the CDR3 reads TGTGCCAGCAGTCACCCTACTAGCGGGGGGGCCCGTAGGGAGCTGTTTTTT.

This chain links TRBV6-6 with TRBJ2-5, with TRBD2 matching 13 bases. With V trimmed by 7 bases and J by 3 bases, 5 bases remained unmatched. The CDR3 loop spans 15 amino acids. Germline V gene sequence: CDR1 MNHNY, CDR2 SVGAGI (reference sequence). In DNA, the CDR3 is TGTGCCAGCAACCACGGACTAGCGGGGGAAGAGACCCAGTACTTC. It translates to CASNHGLAGEETQYF.